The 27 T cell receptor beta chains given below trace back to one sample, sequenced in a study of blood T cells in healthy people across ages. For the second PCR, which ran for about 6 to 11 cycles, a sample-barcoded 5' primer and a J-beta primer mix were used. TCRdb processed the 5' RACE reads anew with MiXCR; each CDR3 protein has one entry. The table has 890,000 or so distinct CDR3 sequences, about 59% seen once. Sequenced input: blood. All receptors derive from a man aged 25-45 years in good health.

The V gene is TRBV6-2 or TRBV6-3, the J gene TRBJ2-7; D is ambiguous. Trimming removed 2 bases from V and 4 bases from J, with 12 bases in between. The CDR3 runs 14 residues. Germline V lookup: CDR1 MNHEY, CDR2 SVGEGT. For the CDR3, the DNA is TGTGCCAGCAGTTACGCTACGGGTGTTTACGAGCAGTACTTC. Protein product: CASSYATGVYEQYF.

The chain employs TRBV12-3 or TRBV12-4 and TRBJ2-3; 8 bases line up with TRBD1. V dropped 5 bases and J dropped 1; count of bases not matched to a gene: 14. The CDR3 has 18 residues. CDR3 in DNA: TGTGCCAGCAGTCTCCCACGTGACAGGGGCGGAGGCACAGATACGCAGTATTTT. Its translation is CASSLPRDRGGGTDTQYF.

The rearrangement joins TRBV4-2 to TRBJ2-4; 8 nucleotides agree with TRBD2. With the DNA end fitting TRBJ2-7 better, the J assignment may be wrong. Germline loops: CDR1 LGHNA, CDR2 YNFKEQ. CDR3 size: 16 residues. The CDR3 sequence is CASSQETGGADYEQYF. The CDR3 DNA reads TGTGCCAGCAGCCAAGAGACCGGGGGGGCCGACTACGAGCAGTACTTC.

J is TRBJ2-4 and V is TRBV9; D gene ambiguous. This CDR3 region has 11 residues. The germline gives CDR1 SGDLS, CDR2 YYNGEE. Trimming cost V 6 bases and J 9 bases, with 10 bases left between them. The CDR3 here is CASILLTIQYF. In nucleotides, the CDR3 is TGTGCCAGCATCCTCCTTACCATTCAGTACTTC.

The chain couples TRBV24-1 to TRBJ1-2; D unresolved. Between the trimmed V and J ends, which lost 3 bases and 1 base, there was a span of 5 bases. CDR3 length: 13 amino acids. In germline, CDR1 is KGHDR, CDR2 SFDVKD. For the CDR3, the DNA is TGTGCCACCAGTGATCCCGATAACTATGGCTACACCTTC. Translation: CATSDPDNYGYTF.

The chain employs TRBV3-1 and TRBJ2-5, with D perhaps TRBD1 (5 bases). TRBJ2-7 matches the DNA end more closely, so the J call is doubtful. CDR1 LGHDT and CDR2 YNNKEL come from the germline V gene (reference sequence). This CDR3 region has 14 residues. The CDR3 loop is CASSSRTSPYEQYF. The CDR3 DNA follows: TGTGCCAGCAGCTCTAGGACATCCCCCTACGAGCAGTACTTC.

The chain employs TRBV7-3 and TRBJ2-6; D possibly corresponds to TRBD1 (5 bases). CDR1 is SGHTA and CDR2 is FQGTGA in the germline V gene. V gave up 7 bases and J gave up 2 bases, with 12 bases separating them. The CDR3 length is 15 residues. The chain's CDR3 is CASTTGAPGANVLTF. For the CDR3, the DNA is TGTGCCAGCACCACTGGGGCCCCTGGGGCCAACGTCCTGACTTTC.

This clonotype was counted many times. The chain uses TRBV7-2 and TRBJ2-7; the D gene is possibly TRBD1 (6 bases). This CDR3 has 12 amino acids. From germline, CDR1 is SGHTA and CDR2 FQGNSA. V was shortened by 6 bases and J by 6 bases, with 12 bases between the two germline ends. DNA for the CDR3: TGTGCCAGCAGTTCTACAGGGTTCGAGCAGTACTTC. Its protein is CASSSTGFEQYF.

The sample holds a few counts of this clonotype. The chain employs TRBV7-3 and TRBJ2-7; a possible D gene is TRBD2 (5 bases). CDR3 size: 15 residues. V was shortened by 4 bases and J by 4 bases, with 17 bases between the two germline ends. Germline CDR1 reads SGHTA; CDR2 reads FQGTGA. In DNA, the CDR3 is TGTGCCAGCAGCTCACACAGAGAGGGATTTTACGAGCAGTACTTC. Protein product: CASSSHREGFYEQYF.

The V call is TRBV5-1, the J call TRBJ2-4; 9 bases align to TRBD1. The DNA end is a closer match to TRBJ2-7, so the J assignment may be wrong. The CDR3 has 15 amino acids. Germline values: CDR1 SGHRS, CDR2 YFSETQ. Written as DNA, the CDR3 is TGCGCCAGCAGCTTAGAGGACAGGGGTGTCGACGAGCAGTACTTC. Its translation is CASSLEDRGVDEQYF.

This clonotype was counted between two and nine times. The DNA of the CDR3 is TGTGCCAGCAGCGGCCCGGGGCAGGGGAGAAATGAGCAGTTCTTC. The encoded protein is CASSGPGQGRNEQFF. The gene calls are TRBV7-9 and TRBJ2-1; tentative D call: TRBD1 (6 bases). This CDR3 region has 15 residues. The ends were cut back, 5 bases at V and 7 bases at J, with 18 bases in the middle. Germline values: CDR1 SEHNR, CDR2 FQNEAQ (reference sequence). Drawing the rest from reference TRBV7-9 and TRBJ2-1, the complete variable domain is DTGVSQNPRHKITKRGQNVTFRCDPISEHNRLYWYRQTLGQGPEFLTYFQNEAQLEKSRLLSDRFSAERPKGSFSTLEIQRTEQGDSAMYLCASSGPGQGRNEQFFGPGTRLTVL.

The CDR3 is CSALRLLLAGGRATQYF. The CDR3 DNA reads TGCAGTGCTCTCAGACTATTACTAGCGGGGGGACGTGCTACGCAGTATTTT. The genes are TRBV20-1 and TRBJ2-3; TRBD2 agrees at 12 bases. After removal of 5 bases from V and 8 bases from J, the junction contained 17 bases not matched to a gene. CDR3 length: 17 amino acids. Per germline, CDR1 DFQATT and CDR2 SNEGSKA (reference sequence).

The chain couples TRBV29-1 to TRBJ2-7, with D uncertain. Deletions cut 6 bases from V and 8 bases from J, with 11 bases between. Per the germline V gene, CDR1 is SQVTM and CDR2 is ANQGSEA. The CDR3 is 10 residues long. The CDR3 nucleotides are TGCAGCGTCACGAGCCAGCAGCAGTACTTC. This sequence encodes CSVTSQQQYF.

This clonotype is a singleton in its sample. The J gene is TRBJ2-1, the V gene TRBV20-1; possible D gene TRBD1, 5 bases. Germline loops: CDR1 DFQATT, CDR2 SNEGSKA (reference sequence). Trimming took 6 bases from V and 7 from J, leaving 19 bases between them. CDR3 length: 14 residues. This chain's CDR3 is CSARLAGRFNEQFF. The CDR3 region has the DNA TGCAGTGCCCGCCTGGCAGGGCGATTTAATGAGCAGTTCTTC.

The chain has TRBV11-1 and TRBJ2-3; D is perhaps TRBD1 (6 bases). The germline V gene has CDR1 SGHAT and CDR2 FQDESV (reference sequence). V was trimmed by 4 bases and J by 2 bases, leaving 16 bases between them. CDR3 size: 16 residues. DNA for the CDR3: TGTGCCAGCAGCTCTCATTTCACAGGGCTCACAGATACGCAGTATTTT. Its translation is CASSSHFTGLTDTQYF.

The CDR3 protein is CASSLRGQNANYGYTF. CDR3 DNA sequence: TGTGCCAGCAGTTTACGAGGACAGAATGCTAACTATGGCTACACCTTC. The V call is TRBV6-5, the J call TRBJ1-2, with a possible D match to TRBD1 (6 bases). Trimming cost V 4 bases and J 0 bases, with 15 bases left between them. CDR3 size: 16 residues. CDR1 MNHEY and CDR2 SVGAGI come from the germline V gene.

The CDR3 loop reads CASSLVGEGYEQFF. CDR3 DNA: TGTGCCAGCAGCTTAGTGGGCGAAGGTTATGAGCAGTTCTTC. The chain is built from TRBV7-9 and TRBJ2-1, with D hard to call. The CDR3 contains 14 residues. The V end was cut by 1 base, the J end by 8 bases, with 12 bases between. Per germline, CDR1 SEHNR and CDR2 FQNEAQ (reference sequence).

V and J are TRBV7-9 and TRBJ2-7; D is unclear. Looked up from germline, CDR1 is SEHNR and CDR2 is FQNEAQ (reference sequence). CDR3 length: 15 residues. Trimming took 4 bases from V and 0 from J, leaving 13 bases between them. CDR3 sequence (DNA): TGTGCCAGCAGCTCACCACGGACCGCCTCCTACGAGCAGTACTTC. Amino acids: CASSSPRTASYEQYF.

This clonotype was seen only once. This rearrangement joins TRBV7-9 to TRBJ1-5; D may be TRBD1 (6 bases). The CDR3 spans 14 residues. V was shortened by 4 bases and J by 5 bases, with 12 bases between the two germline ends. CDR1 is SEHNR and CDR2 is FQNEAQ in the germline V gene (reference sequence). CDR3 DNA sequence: TGTGCCAGCAGCTGGGACATTGGCGATCAGCCCCAGCATTTT. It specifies CASSWDIGDQPQHF.

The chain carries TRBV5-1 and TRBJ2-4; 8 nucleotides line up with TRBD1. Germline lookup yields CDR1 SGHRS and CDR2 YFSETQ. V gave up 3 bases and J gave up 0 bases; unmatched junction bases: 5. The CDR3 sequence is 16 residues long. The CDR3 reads CASSYRGTLAKNIQYF. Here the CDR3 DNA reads TGCGCCAGCAGCTACAGGGGGACCCTAGCCAAAAACATTCAGTACTTC.

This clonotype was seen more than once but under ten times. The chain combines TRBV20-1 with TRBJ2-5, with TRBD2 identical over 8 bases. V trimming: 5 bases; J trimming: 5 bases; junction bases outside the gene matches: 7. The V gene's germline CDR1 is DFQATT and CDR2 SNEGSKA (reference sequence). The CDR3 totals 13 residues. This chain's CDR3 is CSAGTRPRETQYF. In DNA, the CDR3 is TGCAGTGCTGGGACTAGGCCGAGGGAGACCCAGTACTTC.

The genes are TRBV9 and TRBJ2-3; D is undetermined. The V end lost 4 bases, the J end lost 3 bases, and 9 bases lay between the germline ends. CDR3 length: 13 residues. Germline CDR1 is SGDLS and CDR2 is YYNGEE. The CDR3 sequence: CASSYNPTDTQYF. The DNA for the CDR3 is TGTGCCAGCAGCTATAACCCAACAGATACGCAGTATTTT. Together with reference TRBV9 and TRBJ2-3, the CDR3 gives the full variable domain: DSGVTQTPKHLITATGQRVTLRCSPRSGDLSVYWYQQSLDQGLQFLIQYYNGEERAKGNILERFSAQQFPDLHSELNLSSLELGDSALYFCASSYNPTDTQYFGPGTRLTVL.

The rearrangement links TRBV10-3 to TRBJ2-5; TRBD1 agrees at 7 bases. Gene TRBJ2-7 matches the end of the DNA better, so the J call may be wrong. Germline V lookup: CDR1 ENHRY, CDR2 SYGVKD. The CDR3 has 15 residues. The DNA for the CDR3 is TGTGCCATCAGAGAACGACAGGGTACTTCGGGCGAGCAGTACTTC. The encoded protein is CAIRERQGTSGEQYF.

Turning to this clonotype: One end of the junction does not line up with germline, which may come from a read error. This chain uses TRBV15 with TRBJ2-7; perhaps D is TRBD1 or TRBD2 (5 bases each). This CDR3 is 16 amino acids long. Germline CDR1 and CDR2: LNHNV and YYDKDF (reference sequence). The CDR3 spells CATSRDRGAPGYERYF. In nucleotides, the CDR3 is TGTGCCACCAGCAGAGATCGGGGCGCTCCGGGTTACGAGCGGTACTTC.

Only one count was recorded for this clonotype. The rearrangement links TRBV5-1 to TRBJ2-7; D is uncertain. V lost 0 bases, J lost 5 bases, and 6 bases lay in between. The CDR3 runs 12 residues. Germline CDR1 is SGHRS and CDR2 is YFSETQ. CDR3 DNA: TGCGCCAGCAGCTTGGACGGCCACGAGCAGTACTTC. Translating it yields CASSLDGHEQYF.

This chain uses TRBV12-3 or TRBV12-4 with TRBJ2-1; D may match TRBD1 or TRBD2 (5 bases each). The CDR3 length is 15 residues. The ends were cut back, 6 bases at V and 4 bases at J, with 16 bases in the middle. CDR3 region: CASRQRDGRYNEQFF. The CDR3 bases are TGTGCCAGCAGGCAACGGGACGGTAGATACAATGAGCAGTTCTTC.

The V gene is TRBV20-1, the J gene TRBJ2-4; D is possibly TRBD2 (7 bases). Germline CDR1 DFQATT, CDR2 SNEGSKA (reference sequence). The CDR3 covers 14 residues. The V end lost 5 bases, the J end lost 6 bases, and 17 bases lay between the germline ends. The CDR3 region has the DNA TGCAGTGCTCCCCCTGGGGGGGCAGGAAACATTCAGTACTTC. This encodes CSAPPGGAGNIQYF.